Described below is a single TCR beta chain sequence and its context. Followed over time, Seattle patients had been enrolled while infection was active. Sequencing used immunoSEQ multiplex PCR; TCRdb keeps in-frame clones, though not all of them. In the table there are 300,000 to 400,000 clones, roughly 88% of which are singletons. V was pared by 2 bases and J by 0 bases, with 11 bases between. The CDR3 sequence is 16 residues long. In germline, CDR1 is LNHDA, CDR2 SQIVND (reference sequence). The source of the sample is a study of blood T cell repertoires in COVID-19. Overall study context: Sources were T cells, B-cell-depleted T cells, or PBMCs; the material itself was cDNA or gDNA.

The origin of this receptor is a young woman with COVID-19, enrolled during active disease. Sequencing was carried out using peripheral blood. The chain carries TRBV19 and TRBJ1-5, with D unresolved. The CDR3 sequence: CASSIHHGYSNQPQHF. DNA for the CDR3: TGTGCCAGTAGTATACATCACGGTTATAGCAATCAGCCCCAGCATTTT.